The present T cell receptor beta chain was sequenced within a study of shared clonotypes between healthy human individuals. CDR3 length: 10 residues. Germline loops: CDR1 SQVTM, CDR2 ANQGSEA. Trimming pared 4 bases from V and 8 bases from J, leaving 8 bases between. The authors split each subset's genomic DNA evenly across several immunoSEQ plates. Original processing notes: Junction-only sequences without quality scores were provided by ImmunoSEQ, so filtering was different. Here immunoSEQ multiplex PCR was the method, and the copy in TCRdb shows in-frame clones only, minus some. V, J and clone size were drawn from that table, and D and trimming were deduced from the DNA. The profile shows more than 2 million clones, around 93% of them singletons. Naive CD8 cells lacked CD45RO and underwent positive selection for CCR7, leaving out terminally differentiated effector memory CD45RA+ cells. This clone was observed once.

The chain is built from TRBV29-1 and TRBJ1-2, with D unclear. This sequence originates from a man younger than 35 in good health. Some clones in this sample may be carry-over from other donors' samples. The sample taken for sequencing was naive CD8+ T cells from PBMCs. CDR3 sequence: CSVAGNGYTF. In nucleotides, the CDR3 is TGCAGCGTTGCCGGGAACGGCTACACCTTC.